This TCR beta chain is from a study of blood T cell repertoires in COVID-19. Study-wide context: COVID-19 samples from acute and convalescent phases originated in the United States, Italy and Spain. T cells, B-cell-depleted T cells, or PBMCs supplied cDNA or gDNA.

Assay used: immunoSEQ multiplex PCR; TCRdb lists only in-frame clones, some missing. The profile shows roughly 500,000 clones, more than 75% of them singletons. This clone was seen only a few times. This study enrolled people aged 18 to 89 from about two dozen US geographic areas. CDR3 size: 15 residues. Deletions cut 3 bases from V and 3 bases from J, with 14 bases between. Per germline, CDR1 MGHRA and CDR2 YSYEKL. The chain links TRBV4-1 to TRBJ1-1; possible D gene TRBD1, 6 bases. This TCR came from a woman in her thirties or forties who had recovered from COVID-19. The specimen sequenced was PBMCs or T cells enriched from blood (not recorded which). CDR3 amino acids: CASSHVGDKYTEAFF. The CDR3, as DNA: TGCGCCAGCAGCCATGTCGGGGACAAATACACTGAAGCTTTCTTT.